Following are 21 T cell receptor beta chains from one sample sequenced in a study of blood T cells in healthy people across ages. Combining a sample-barcoded 5' primer with a J-beta primer mix, a second PCR ran for about 7 to 11 cycles. One entry per CDR3 protein results from TCRdb running MiXCR on the 5' RACE reads. The sample records about a million distinct CDR3 sequences, roughly 48% being singletons. The sample comprised blood. The receptor source for this set is a man aged 25 to 45 in good health.

This clonotype was seen a handful of times. The CDR3, as DNA: TGCAGTGCTAGAGATCCCACGGGTGGGGCCAAAAACATTCAGTACTTC. Translated, it gives CSARDPTGGAKNIQYF. The chain employs TRBV20-1 and TRBJ2-4, with D unresolved. The germline V gene has CDR1 DFQATT and CDR2 SNEGSKA (reference sequence). The germline V and J ends were trimmed by 0 bases and 1 base, with 13 bases remaining between them. The CDR3 is 16 amino acids.

The V gene is TRBV7-6, the J gene TRBJ1-2; maybe TRBD1 (6 bases). The CDR3 loop spans 15 amino acids. The V and J ends lost 1 base and 5 bases respectively, with 14 bases between them. From germline, CDR1 is SGHVS and CDR2 FNYEAQ. CDR3 sequence (DNA): TGTGCCAGCAGCTTAGAAGGTTCAGGGGAGTATGGCTACACCTTC. Translating it yields CASSLEGSGEYGYTF.

The chain employs TRBV6-1 and TRBJ2-7, with D possibly matching TRBD2 (6 bases). This CDR3 is 12 amino acids long. In germline, CDR1 is MNHNS, CDR2 SASEGT. Between the trimmed V and J ends, which lost 9 bases and 2 bases, there was a span of 11 bases. The CDR3 coding sequence is TGTGCCAGTCGCAGACTAGCCTACGAGCAGTACTTC. Its protein product is CASRRLAYEQYF.

This chain links TRBV6-2 or TRBV6-3 with TRBJ2-3, with TRBD1 matching 8 bases. This CDR3 spans 16 amino acids. With 1 base clipped from V and 1 base from J, the junction kept 4 bases outside the gene matches. The germline V gene has CDR1 MNHEY and CDR2 SVGEGT. The CDR3 region is CASSYWGTGGTDTQYF. CDR3 DNA sequence: TGTGCCAGCAGTTACTGGGGGACAGGCGGCACAGATACGCAGTATTTT.

The V call is TRBV5-1, the J call TRBJ2-1; 9 positions match TRBD2. Matching the DNA end better, TRBJ2-7 makes the J call doubtful. CDR1 and CDR2 (germline): SGHRS, YFSETQ. CDR3 size: 16 residues. The CDR3 DNA reads as TGCGCCAGCAGCTTGGTTTCTAGCGGGGCGTACAATGAGCAGTACTTC. Its translation: CASSLVSSGAYNEQYF.

This clonotype was counted a few times. V and J are TRBV6-5 and TRBJ2-7; no reliable D call. The length of the CDR3 is 16 residues. Trimming removed 0 bases at V and 0 bases at J, with 12 bases between. Germline CDR1 is MNHEY and CDR2 is SVGAGI. The CDR3 region is CASSYSGVGYSYEQYF. The CDR3 DNA reads as TGTGCCAGCAGTTACTCTGGAGTGGGGTACTCCTACGAGCAGTACTTC.

This clonotype appeared many times. V gene TRBV4-1 combines with J gene TRBJ2-1, with TRBD2 matching over 15 bases. The germline V gene has CDR1 MGHRA and CDR2 YSYEKL. This CDR3 spans 18 amino acids. The trim removed 3 bases at V and 0 bases at J, leaving 3 bases unmatched. The CDR3 sequence: CASSHGLAGGSSYNEQFF. The CDR3 bases are TGCGCCAGCAGCCACGGACTAGCGGGGGGGAGCTCCTACAATGAGCAGTTCTTC.

The chain joins TRBV5-1 to TRBJ1-2, with 7 bases that match TRBD1. The V segment lost 4 bases and the J segment 7 bases; nucleotides outside the gene matches: 10. This CDR3 comprises 14 residues. CDR1 and CDR2 from the germline V gene are SGHRS and YFSETQ. CDR3 sequence: CASSGGTEHFGYTF. CDR3 nucleotides: TGCGCCAGCAGCGGGGGGACAGAGCATTTTGGCTACACCTTC.

This clonotype was detected only a few times. The V gene is TRBV6-5, the J gene TRBJ1-1; 8 bases map to TRBD1. The CDR3 is 14 amino acids. V lost 6 bases and J lost 5; bases outside the gene matches: 8. CDR1 and CDR2 from the germline V gene are MNHEY and SVGAGI. The CDR3 DNA reads as TGTGCCAGCAGCCGGGACAGGATCCGGACTGAAGCTTTCTTT. It specifies CASSRDRIRTEAFF.

V usage is TRBV3-1 and J usage is TRBJ2-1; D remains ambiguous. The J call could be wrong; TRBJ2-7 is a better fit for the DNA end. Germline V gives CDR1 LGHDT, CDR2 YNNKEL (reference sequence). CDR3 length equals 18 residues. The chain's CDR3 is CASSQEVPRQNSYNEQYF. The CDR3 DNA is TGTGCCAGCAGCCAAGAGGTCCCCAGGCAGAACTCCTACAATGAGCAGTACTTC.

The genes are TRBV19 and TRBJ2-7; 9 bases agree with TRBD1. Germline assignment: CDR1 LNHDA and CDR2 SQIVND (reference sequence). There are 15 residues in the CDR3. The V segment lost 3 bases and the J segment 2 bases; nucleotides outside the gene matches: 5. This CDR3 reads CASSIWTGVAYEQYF. DNA for the CDR3: TGTGCCAGTAGTATTTGGACAGGGGTTGCCTACGAGCAGTACTTC.

The rearrangement links TRBV28 to TRBJ1-4; D possibly corresponds to TRBD1 (6 bases). The CDR3 totals 14 residues. Germline CDR1 and CDR2: MDHEN and SYDVKM. The V and J ends lost 5 bases and 3 bases respectively, with 10 bases between them. The CDR3 loop is CASSPGASNEKLFF. The CDR3 coding sequence is TGTGCCAGCAGTCCGGGGGCGTCTAATGAAAAACTGTTTTTT. The complete variable domain, with remaining parts taken from reference TRBV28 and TRBJ1-4, reads DVKVTQSSRYLVKRTGEKVFLECVQDMDHENMFWYRQDPGLGLRLIYFSYDVKMKEKGDIPEGYSVSREKKERFSLILESASTNQTSMYLCASSPGASNEKLFFGSGTQLSVL.

The chain combines TRBV29-1 with TRBJ2-1; D may correspond to TRBD1 or TRBD2 (7 bases each). Germline V gene data show CDR1 as SQVTM and CDR2 as ANQGSEA. The V end lost 7 bases, the J end lost 7 bases, and 26 bases lay between the germline ends. This CDR3 is 16 amino acids long. The CDR3 nucleotides are TGCAGCGGTACTCGACAGGGAGGGTCGATTGGAAATGAGCAGTTCTTC. Translated: CSGTRQGGSIGNEQFF.

Points on this clonotype: A much larger clone sits a single nucleotide away, making a read error possible. V usage is TRBV6-1 and J usage is TRBJ2-3; possible D gene TRBD2, 6 bases. This CDR3 contains 15 residues. CDR1 MNHNS and CDR2 SASEGT come from the germline V gene. The CDR3 loop is CASIEGGENTDMQYF. The CDR3 coding sequence is TGTGCCAGCATCGAGGGCGGGGAAAACACAGATATGCAGTATTTT.

Turning to this clonotype: One junction end does not reproduce the germline sequence, and a read error may be involved. As DNA, the CDR3 is TGTGCCTCCAGCAGTTCCCTGCTTACGACTGGGGTTTCGTTCTTC. Residues: CASSSSLLTTGVSFF. The J gene is TRBJ2-1, the V gene TRBV15; D gene ambiguous. Germline CDR1 LNHNV, CDR2 YYDKDF (reference sequence). The length of the CDR3 is 15 residues.

This clonotype was found a few times. The chain couples TRBV7-2 to TRBJ2-5, with TRBD2 matching 10 bases. Trimming at V came to 5 bases and at J to 11 bases, leaving 14 bases not matched to a gene. This CDR3 has 15 amino acids. Per the germline V gene, CDR1 is SGHTA and CDR2 is FQGNSA. CDR3 protein: CASSMRLAGRAIQYF. Here the CDR3 DNA reads TGTGCCAGCAGCATGAGACTAGCGGGTAGGGCAATTCAGTACTTC.

This chain connects TRBV7-8 to TRBJ2-7, with a weak D call TRBD2 (5 bases). The DNA end is more similar to TRBJ2-5, so the J call may be wrong. Germline V lookup: CDR1 SGHVS, CDR2 FQNEAQ. The CDR3 has 15 residues. CDR3 residues: CASSPQAEVEETQYF. In nucleotides, the CDR3 is TGTGCCAGCAGCCCTCAAGCGGAGGTAGAGGAGACCCAGTACTTC.

The V call is TRBV2, the J call TRBJ1-2; D unresolved. V dropped 7 bases and J dropped 4 bases, with 10 bases sitting between them. Germline values: CDR1 SNHLY, CDR2 FYNNEI. This CDR3 has 12 residues. As DNA, the CDR3 is TGTGCCAGCACCGCCGACGGCTATGGCTACACCTTC. This codes for CASTADGYGYTF.

V usage is TRBV5-6 and J usage is TRBJ2-5; TRBD2 aligns across 8 bases. The germline V gene encodes CDR1 SGHDT and CDR2 YYEEEE. V gave up 2 bases and J gave up 1 base; unmatched junction bases: 4. This CDR3 is 15 amino acids long. This CDR3 is CASSFDSGIQETQYF. The CDR3 nucleotides read TGTGCCAGCAGCTTCGATAGCGGGATCCAAGAGACCCAGTACTTC.

The chain joins TRBV7-3 to TRBJ2-1; a possible D gene is TRBD2 (7 bases). Germline CDR1 and CDR2: SGHTA and FQGTGA. V lost 4 bases to trimming and J lost 4 bases, with 14 bases between them. The CDR3 extends over 15 amino acids. This chain's CDR3 is CASSWLAGAYNEQFF. CDR3 nucleotides: TGTGCCAGCAGCTGGCTCGCGGGGGCGTACAATGAGCAGTTCTTC. The full variable domain, completed using reference TRBV7-3 and TRBJ2-1, is GAGVSQTPSNKVTEKGKYVELRCDPISGHTALYWYRQSLGQGPEFLIYFQGTGAADDSGLPNDRFFAVRPEGSVSTLKIQRTERGDSAVYLCASSWLAGAYNEQFFGPGTRLTVL.

The sample holds a few counts of this clonotype. The rearrangement joins TRBV7-9 to TRBJ1-5; 7 bases map to TRBD1. Per the germline V gene, CDR1 is SEHNR and CDR2 is FQNEAQ (reference sequence). V gave up 5 bases and J gave up 1 base; unmatched junction bases: 5. The CDR3 has 15 amino acids. This CDR3 reads CASSPNRGSNQPQHF. The CDR3 DNA reads TGTGCCAGCAGCCCCAACAGGGGAAGCAATCAGCCCCAGCATTTT.